This TCR beta chain was identified during a study of blood T cell repertoires in COVID-19. Study-wide context: Sample material is recorded as cDNA or gDNA derived from T cells, B-cell-depleted T cells, or PBMCs.

V was cut by 2 bases and J by 5 bases, with 9 bases left in between. Germline CDR1 is GTSNPN and CDR2 is SVGIG (reference sequence). The CDR3 sequence is 12 residues long. Original methodology: Estimation of nucleated cell counts was performed using reference gene primer amplification. TCRdb's copy holds only in-frame clones and misses some; the assay was immunoSEQ multiplex PCR. V and J calls and clone size follow that table, whereas D and trimming were derived from the DNA. The table records roughly 300,000 clones, approximately 92% of them present only once. J is TRBJ1-1 and V is TRBV30; the D gene is possibly TRBD1 (5 bases). This sequence originates from a woman aged 25 to 39 with COVID-19, enrolled during active disease. Sequenced material: peripheral blood. The CDR3 coding sequence is TGTGCCTGGAGTAGAGACAGAACTGAAGCTTTCTTT. It codes for CAWSRDRTEAFF.